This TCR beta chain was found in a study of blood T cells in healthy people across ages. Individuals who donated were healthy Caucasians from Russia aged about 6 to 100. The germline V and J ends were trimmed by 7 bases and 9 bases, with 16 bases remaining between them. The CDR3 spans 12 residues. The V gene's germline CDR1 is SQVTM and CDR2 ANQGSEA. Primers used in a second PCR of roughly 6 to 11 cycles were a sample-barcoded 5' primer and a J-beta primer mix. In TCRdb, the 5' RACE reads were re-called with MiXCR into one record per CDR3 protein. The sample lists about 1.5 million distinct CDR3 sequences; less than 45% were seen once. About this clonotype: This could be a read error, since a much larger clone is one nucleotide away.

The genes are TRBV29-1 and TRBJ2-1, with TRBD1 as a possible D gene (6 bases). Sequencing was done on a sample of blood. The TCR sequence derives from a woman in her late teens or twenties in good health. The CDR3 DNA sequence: TGCAGCGCCGCACAGGGTGAGGGTGAGCAGTTCTTC. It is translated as CSAAQGEGEQFF.